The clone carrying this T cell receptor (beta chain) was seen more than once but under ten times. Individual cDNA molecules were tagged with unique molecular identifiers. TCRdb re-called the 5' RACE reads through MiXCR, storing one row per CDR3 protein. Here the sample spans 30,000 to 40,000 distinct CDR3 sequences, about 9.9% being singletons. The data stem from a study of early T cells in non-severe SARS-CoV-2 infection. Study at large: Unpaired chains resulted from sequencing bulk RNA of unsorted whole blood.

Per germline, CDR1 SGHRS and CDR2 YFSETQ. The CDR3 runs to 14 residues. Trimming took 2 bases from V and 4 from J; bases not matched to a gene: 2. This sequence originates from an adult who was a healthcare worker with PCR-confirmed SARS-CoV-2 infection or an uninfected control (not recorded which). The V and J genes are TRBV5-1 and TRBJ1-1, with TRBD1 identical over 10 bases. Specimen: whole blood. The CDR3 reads CASSFRDRGTEAFF. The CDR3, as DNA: TGCGCCAGCAGCTTCCGGGACAGGGGCACTGAAGCTTTCTTT.